There are many counts of the clone carrying this T cell receptor beta chain. Its specificity is not known. The sample comes from a study of identical twins. Overall study findings and caveats: The abundant beta clonotypes from cord blood had fewer insertions, and memory repertoires had none of this. With beta out-of-frame sequences, excess sharing by twins was weaker.

A template switching step contributed a universal primer site, while unique molecular identifiers were present in the cDNA. TCRdb recomputed calls from the 5' RACE reads with MiXCR, one row per CDR3 protein. In the table there are 150,000 or so distinct CDR3 sequences, around 3.5% of which are singletons. This CDR3 has 15 amino acids. V was clipped by 4 bases and J by 6 bases; unmatched bases: 5. Looked up from germline, CDR1 is SGHTA and CDR2 is FQGNSA. The chain is built from TRBV7-2 and TRBJ2-3; TRBD2 matches 12 bases. Material: memory T cells sorted from blood. The sequence was obtained from a man aged 18-30 years in good health. As DNA, the CDR3 is TGTGCCAGCAGCTCTAGCGGGAGGGCCTACGATACGCAGTATTTT. It yields the protein CASSSSGRAYDTQYF.